This T cell receptor beta chain was retrieved from a study of blood T cell repertoires in COVID-19. About the research overall: Sites across the United States, Italy and Spain contributed samples from acute and convalescent COVID-19.

The table came from immunoSEQ multiplex PCR; TCRdb's copy has only in-frame clones and leaves some out. This table has roughly 30,000 clones, 65% to 70% appearing once. Germline V CDR1 and CDR2: SGDLS, YYNGEE. The CDR3 runs 14 residues. Trimming removed 0 bases at V and 4 bases at J, with 10 bases between. The J gene is TRBJ2-5, the V gene TRBV9, with a weak D call TRBD2 (6 bases). The clonotype comes from a human donor in a cohort sampled during active COVID-19. Sequencing input: peripheral blood. The CDR3, as DNA: TGTGCCAGCAGCGTAGGTGGGGGAGGAGAGACCCAGTACTTC. It codes for CASSVGGGGETQYF.